The 28 T cell receptor beta chains reported below all come from one sample, sequenced in a study of EBV T-cell therapy then PD-1 blockade in nasopharyngeal carcinoma. The antigens of these receptors remain unknown. This table comes from immunoSEQ multiplex PCR, and its TCRdb copy is limited to in-frame clones, with some not included. Here the sample spans 15,000 to 20,000 clones, approximately 83% being singletons. Treatment indicated: AdE1-LMPpoly-expanded autologous EBV-specific T-cell therapy followed by anti-PD-1 nivolumab. Source: CD8+ T cells from blood, taken at day 0 from a patient whose treatment included autologous EBV-specific T cells and nivolumab. All receptors derive from a man aged 40-50 years with nasopharyngeal carcinoma.

The chain has TRBV13 and TRBJ1-5; no clear D. V lost 4 bases to trimming and J lost 7 bases, with 17 bases between them. The CDR3 loop spans 15 amino acids. The germline V gene encodes CDR1 PRHDT and CDR2 FYEKMQ (reference sequence). The CDR3 protein is CASSSSQYVGQPQHF. DNA of the CDR3: TGTGCCAGCAGCTCCAGCCAATATGTTGGGCAGCCCCAGCATTTT.

This chain joins TRBV9 and TRBJ2-2; TRBD1 matches 7 bases. Germline V lookup: CDR1 SGDLS, CDR2 YYNGEE. The CDR3 has 15 amino acids. V trimming: 4 bases; J trimming: 1 base; junction bases outside the gene matches: 4. In DNA form, the CDR3 reads TGTGCCAGCAGCACCGGGACAGTGAACACCGGGGAGCTGTTTTTT. The encoded protein is CASSTGTVNTGELFF.

The chain couples TRBV15 to TRBJ1-5; D not certain. CDR1 is LNHNV, CDR2 YYDKDF, per germline (reference sequence). The CDR3 extends over 15 amino acids. The ends were cut back, 0 bases at V and 5 bases at J, with 11 bases in the middle. The CDR3 sequence: CATSREGDGHQPQHF. The CDR3 bases are TGTGCCACCAGCAGAGAGGGTGACGGGCATCAGCCCCAGCATTTT. The whole variable domain, remainder taken from reference TRBV15 and TRBJ1-5, is DAMVIQNPRYQVTQFGKPVTLSCSQTLNHNVMYWYQQKSSQAPKLLFHYYDKDFNNEADTPDNFQSRRPNTSFCFLDIRSPGLGDTAMYLCATSREGDGHQPQHFGDGTRLSIL.

This chain uses TRBV6-6 with TRBJ2-5, with TRBD2 matching 13 bases. Germline CDR1 and CDR2: MNHNY and SVGAGI (reference sequence). The CDR3 covers 15 residues. V dropped 7 bases and J dropped 4; count of bases not matched to a gene: 6. CDR3 in amino acids: CASTPLAGGRETQYF. DNA of the CDR3: TGTGCCAGCACCCCACTAGCGGGGGGGCGAGAGACCCAGTACTTC.

The chain carries TRBV4-3 and TRBJ2-7, with D maybe TRBD1 (6 bases). Germline CDR1 reads LGHNA; CDR2 reads YSLEER. The CDR3 has 14 residues. Trimming left V 3 bases short and J 2 bases short, with 11 bases between. The CDR3 here is CASSQGDKTYEQYF. The DNA of the CDR3 is TGCGCCAGCAGCCAGGGGGACAAGACCTACGAGCAGTACTTC.

A single count supports this clone. V and J are TRBV28 and TRBJ2-5; weak D call: TRBD2 (6 bases). The CDR3 runs to 15 residues. Per germline, CDR1 MDHEN and CDR2 SYDVKM. Deletions cut 2 bases from V and 7 bases from J, with 17 bases between. CDR3 DNA sequence: TGTGCCAGCAGTTTAGGGCGGGACCCCCTAGGGACCCAGTACTTC. This encodes CASSLGRDPLGTQYF.

The rearrangement joins TRBV27 to TRBJ1-4; perhaps TRBD1 as D (5 bases). Germline-derived CDR1 and CDR2 are MNHEY and SMNVEV (reference sequence). The V and J ends lost 3 bases and 8 bases respectively, with 19 bases between them. The length of the CDR3 is 16 residues. CDR3 nucleotide sequence: TGTGCCAGCAGTTTGGGTACAGGAATTAGAGGGGAAAAACTGTTTTTT. Translating it yields CASSLGTGIRGEKLFF.

The rearrangement uses TRBV4-3 and TRBJ1-5, with D uncertain. CDR1 is LGHNA, CDR2 YSLEER, per germline. The germline V and J ends were trimmed by 0 bases and 9 bases, with 6 bases remaining between them. This CDR3 is 12 amino acids long. The CDR3, as DNA: TGCGCCAGCAGCCAAGATTCGGGGCCCCAGCATTTT. Translating gives CASSQDSGPQHF.

V usage is TRBV24-1 and J usage is TRBJ2-3; D unresolved. The CDR3 has 13 amino acids. The V end was cut by 4 bases, the J end by 3 bases, with 7 bases between. Germline lookup yields CDR1 KGHDR and CDR2 SFDVKD. The chain's CDR3 is CATSDYQTDTQYF. The CDR3 DNA reads as TGTGCCACCAGTGACTACCAGACAGATACGCAGTATTTT.

This clone was picked up a small number of times. The rearrangement joins TRBV11-3 to TRBJ1-1, with D maybe TRBD1 (5 bases). Germline assignment: CDR1 SGHNT and CDR2 YENEEA. V lost 2 bases, J lost 7 bases, and 8 bases lay in between. The CDR3 extends over 12 amino acids. The DNA for the CDR3 is TGTGCCAGCAGCTTACTTCAGGGTGAAGCTTTCTTT. Translation: CASSLLQGEAFF.

J is TRBJ2-3 and V is TRBV6-4; D is possibly TRBD1 (6 bases). V was clipped by 2 bases and J by 1 base, with 7 bases between them. The CDR3 runs 14 residues. From germline, CDR1 is MRHNA and CDR2 SNTAGT. The CDR3 DNA reads TGTGCCAGCAGTGACAAGGGGGGCACAGATACGCAGTATTTT. It is translated as CASSDKGGTDTQYF.

This clone showed up just once. The chain carries TRBV7-3 and TRBJ2-7, with 11 bases identical to TRBD1. With V trimmed by 5 bases and J by 5 bases, 5 bases remained unmatched. Germline CDR1 is SGHTA and CDR2 is FQGTGA. This CDR3 region has 14 residues. CDR3 nucleotide sequence: TGTGCCAGCAGCCCGCGGACAGGGGGCGACGAGCAGTACTTC. Translation gives CASSPRTGGDEQYF.

The chain uses TRBV11-2 and TRBJ2-2; D may match TRBD1 or TRBD2 (5 bases each). CDR3 size: 13 residues. Trimming took 3 bases from V and 8 from J, leaving 10 bases between them. Germline lookup yields CDR1 SGHAT and CDR2 FQNNGV. The CDR3 DNA follows: TGTGCCAGCAGCTTGGGGGTTCCAGGGGAGCTGTTTTTT. Its translation: CASSLGVPGELFF.

The chain links TRBV11-1 to TRBJ1-1; D uncertain. With 2 bases removed from V and 8 bases from J, the gap between germline ends came to 6 bases. Germline-derived CDR1 and CDR2 are SGHAT and FQDESV (reference sequence). The CDR3 covers 11 residues. For the CDR3, the DNA is TGTGCCAGCAGCTTAAAGAGGGAAGCTTTCTTT. Its translation is CASSLKREAFF.

The CDR3 bases are TGTGCGACAGGGACCGGGGAGCTGTTTTTT. Translating gives CATGTGELFF. The rearrangement links TRBV30 to TRBJ2-2; 7 nucleotides match TRBD1. This CDR3 comprises 10 residues. The germline gives CDR1 GTSNPN, CDR2 SVGIG (reference sequence).

CDR3 DNA sequence: TGCGCCAGCAGCCAGTACTCGACAGCGAACACCGGGGAGCTGTTTTTT. Translated, it gives CASSQYSTANTGELFF. This chain joins TRBV4-3 and TRBJ2-2, with TRBD1 as a possible D gene (5 bases). The V end was cut by 3 bases, the J end by 0 bases, with 11 bases between. The CDR3 covers 16 residues. The germline CDR1 and CDR2 sequences are LGHNA and YSLEER.

The V call is TRBV10-3, the J call TRBJ1-2; tentative D call: TRBD1 (6 bases). The CDR3 consists of 13 residues. Germline-derived CDR1 and CDR2 are ENHRY and SYGVKD. V lost 3 bases and J lost 5, with 10 bases in between. CDR3 loop: CAISDGGTYGYTF. CDR3 DNA sequence: TGTGCCATCAGTGACGGGGGCACTTATGGCTACACCTTC.

The chain uses TRBV7-9 and TRBJ2-7; D call uncertain. The V end was cut by 5 bases, the J end by 5 bases, with 7 bases between. Germline loops: CDR1 SEHNR, CDR2 FQNEAQ (reference sequence). This CDR3 has 11 amino acids. The CDR3 DNA is TGTGCCAGCAGCCCCGCCAACGAGCAGTACTTC. Amino acids: CASSPANEQYF.

For the CDR3, the DNA is TGTGCCAGCAGCCGGCCGACAGGGTGGGGCAATTCACCCCTCCACTTT. Protein: CASSRPTGWGNSPLHF. The rearrangement uses TRBV7-9 and TRBJ1-6, with 7 bases matching TRBD1. The CDR3 loop spans 16 amino acids. Germline trimming cut 5 bases from V and 7 bases from J; bases unmatched to any gene: 11. In germline, CDR1 is SEHNR, CDR2 FQNEAQ (reference sequence).

The genes are TRBV12-3 or TRBV12-4 and TRBJ2-7; D not certain. There are 13 residues in the CDR3. Trimming removed 3 bases at V and 4 bases at J, with 10 bases between. The CDR3 sequence: CASSFGILYEQYF. CDR3 coding DNA: TGTGCCAGCAGTTTCGGCATTCTTTACGAGCAGTACTTC.

With respect to this clone: An end of the junction does not agree with germline; a read error may underlie this. The V and J genes are TRBV9 and TRBJ1-1; D is perhaps TRBD1 (5 bases). CDR3 length equals 14 residues. Per the germline V gene, CDR1 is SGDLS and CDR2 is YYNGEE. CDR3 DNA sequence: TGTGCCAGCAGCGAATCGACAGCTAGAACTGGAGCTTTCTTT. Translating gives CASSESTARTGAFF.

V usage is TRBV5-4 and J usage is TRBJ2-7, with 9 positions matching TRBD1. This CDR3 is built from 14 residues. CDR1 is SGHNT, CDR2 YYREEE, per germline (reference sequence). The ends lost 4 bases at V and 0 bases at J; junction bases unmatched: 2. CDR3 coding DNA: TGTGCCAGCAGCGCGGGACAGGGCTCCTACGAGCAGTACTTC. The encoded protein is CASSAGQGSYEQYF. Full variable domain (rest looked up from reference TRBV5-4 and TRBJ2-7): ETGVTQSPTHLIKTRGQQVTLRCSSQSGHNTVSWYQQALGQGPQFIFQYYREEENGRGNFPPRFSGLQFPNYSSELNVNALELDDSALYLCASSAGQGSYEQYFGPGTRLTVT.

The table lists this clone with a few counts. The J gene is TRBJ1-1, the V gene TRBV25-1, with D perhaps matching TRBD1 (6 bases). CDR1 is MGHDK and CDR2 is SYGVNS in the germline V gene. Trimming left V 7 bases short and J 1 base short, with 16 bases between. The CDR3 is 15 residues long. This CDR3 is CASTEFDRSNTEAFF. CDR3 nucleotides: TGTGCCAGCACCGAATTCGACAGGTCGAACACTGAAGCTTTCTTT.

This clone has just one count. The chain links TRBV6-2 or TRBV6-3 to TRBJ2-3; TRBD2 is a possible D gene (6 bases). The germline V gene encodes CDR1 MNHEY and CDR2 SVGEGT. Trimming removed 3 bases from V and 6 bases from J, with 13 bases in between. The CDR3 consists of 14 residues. The CDR3 loop is CASSYGGWPDTQYF. The CDR3 region has the DNA TGTGCCAGCAGTTATGGAGGGTGGCCCGATACGCAGTATTTT.

V is TRBV7-9 and J is TRBJ1-1; D might be TRBD1 (5 bases). CDR1 and CDR2 (germline): SEHNR, FQNEAQ (reference sequence). This CDR3 has 15 amino acids. V lost 0 bases, J lost 4 bases, and 12 bases lay in between. The CDR3 bases are TGTGCCAGCAGCTTAGCGCTGGGGACGGGCACTGAAGCTTTCTTT. Its translation: CASSLALGTGTEAFF.

With regard to this clone: At one boundary the junction diverges from the germline segment, which might be a read error. The sample holds other DNA sequences that translate to the same CDR3. The chain has TRBV6-5 and TRBJ2-5, with unresolved D. Germline CDR1 and CDR2: MNHEY and SVGAGI. The CDR3 runs 12 residues. The CDR3 DNA reads as TGTGCCAGCAGTTCAACAGAGGAGACTCAGTACTTC. It codes for CASSSTEETQYF.

The chain couples TRBV7-6 to TRBJ2-3; D is tentatively TRBD1 or TRBD2 (5 bases each). The V gene lost 2 bases and the J gene lost 1 base, with 19 bases spanning the gap. Germline CDR1 SGHVS, CDR2 FNYEAQ. CDR3 size: 18 residues. The CDR3 bases are TGTGCCAGCAGCTTACGGGGTTTGGGGCTCATGGGCACAGATACGCAGTATTTT. Its translation: CASSLRGLGLMGTDTQYF.

The chain combines TRBV13 with TRBJ2-2; no firm D call. The germline V gene encodes CDR1 PRHDT and CDR2 FYEKMQ (reference sequence). CDR3 size: 13 residues. The V and J ends lost 2 bases and 5 bases respectively, with 6 bases between them. The CDR3 loop is CASSLTVTGELFF. The CDR3 region has the DNA TGTGCCAGCAGCTTAACAGTGACCGGGGAGCTGTTTTTT. The variable domain in full, with the rest retrieved from reference TRBV13 and TRBJ2-2, is AAGVIQSPRHLIKEKRETATLKCYPIPRHDTVYWYQQGPGQDPQFLISFYEKMQSDKGSIPDRFSAQQFSDYHSELNMSSLELGDSALYFCASSLTVTGELFFGEGSRLTVL.